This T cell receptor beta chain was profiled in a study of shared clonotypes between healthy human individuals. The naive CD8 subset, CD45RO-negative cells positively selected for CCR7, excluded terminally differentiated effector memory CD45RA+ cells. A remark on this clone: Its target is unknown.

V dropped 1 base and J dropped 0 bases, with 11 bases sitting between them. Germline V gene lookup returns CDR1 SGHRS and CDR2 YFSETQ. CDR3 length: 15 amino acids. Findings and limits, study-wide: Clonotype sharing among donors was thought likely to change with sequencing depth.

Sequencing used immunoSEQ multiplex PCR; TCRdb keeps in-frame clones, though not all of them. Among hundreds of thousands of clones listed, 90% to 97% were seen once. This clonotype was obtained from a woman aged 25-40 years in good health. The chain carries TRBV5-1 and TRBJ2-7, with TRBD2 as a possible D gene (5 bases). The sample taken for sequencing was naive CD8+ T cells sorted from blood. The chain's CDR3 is CASSLISGISYEQYF. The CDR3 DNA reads TGCGCCAGCAGCTTGATAAGCGGTATCTCCTACGAGCAGTACTTC.